The rows below give T cell receptor beta chains drawn from one sample of a study of blood T cell repertoires in COVID-19. Here immunoSEQ multiplex PCR was the method, and the copy in TCRdb shows in-frame clones only, minus some. The table has around 200,000 clones, just under 80% seen once. The material sequenced was peripheral blood. The receptors here all came from a woman older than 75 with active or convalescent COVID-19. Each CDR3 is given with its conserved first and last residue. Fields, in order: CDR3 length, V gene, clone size, J gene, D gene, CDR3 protein, CDR3 DNA. D genes are given only for firm matches. Clone sizes are given selectively: once, few, many, or a class where the clone is expanded.

length: 15
V: TRBV2
size: NA
J: TRBJ1-5
D: NA
CDR3: CASSAQENSNQPQHF
DNA: TGTGCCAGCAGTGCACAGGAGAATAGCAATCAGCCCCAGCATTTT

length: 16
V: TRBV18
size: NA
J: TRBJ1-4
D: TRBD1
CDR3: CASSPQAQGVYEKLFF
DNA: TGTGCCAGCTCACCACAAGCACAGGGGGTATATGAAAAACTGTTTTTT

length: 13
V: TRBV11-3
size: NA
J: TRBJ2-7
D: NA
CDR3: CASSLDHSYEQYF
DNA: TGTGCCAGCAGCTTAGATCACAGCTACGAGCAGTACTTC

length: 14
V: TRBV25-1
size: NA
J: TRBJ1-2
D: TRBD1
CDR3: CASSGAGGPYGYTF
DNA: TGTGCCAGCAGTGGGGCAGGGGGGCCGTATGGCTACACCTTC

length: 15
V: TRBV5-5
size: once
J: TRBJ1-4
D: NA
CDR3: CASSLGGRDNEKLFF
DNA: TGTGCCAGCAGCTTGGGCGGGCGCGACAATGAAAAACTGTTTTTT

length: 19
V: TRBV3-1/TRBV3-2
size: NA
J: TRBJ2-1
D: TRBD2
CDR3: CASSHVLAGGRGVYNEQFF
DNA: TGTGCCAGCAGCCATGTACTAGCGGGGGGTAGAGGGGTTTACAATGAGCAGTTCTTC

length: 19
V: TRBV5-1
size: NA
J: TRBJ2-2
D: NA
CDR3: CASSLFPNRGHSNTGELFF
DNA: TGCGCCAGCAGCTTGTTCCCGAACCGAGGGCACTCGAACACCGGGGAGCTGTTTTTT

length: 12
V: TRBV5-6
size: NA
J: TRBJ2-1
D: NA
CDR3: CASSLANAAQFF
DNA: TGTGCCAGCAGCTTGGCCAATGCCGCACAATTCTTC

length: 16
V: TRBV27
size: NA
J: TRBJ1-6
D: NA
CDR3: CASSLSGGGNNSPLHF
DNA: TGTGCCAGCAGTTTATCGGGCGGAGGGAATAATTCACCCCTCCACTTT

length: 13
V: TRBV29-1
size: NA
J: TRBJ2-1
D: NA
CDR3: CSVVLGLRNEQFF
DNA: TGCAGCGTTGTCCTAGGACTCAGGAATGAGCAGTTCTTC

length: 14
V: TRBV27
size: NA
J: TRBJ2-7
D: NA
CDR3: CASRPLAVSYEQYF
DNA: TGTGCCAGCAGACCACTGGCGGTTTCCTACGAGCAGTACTTC

length: 15
V: TRBV5-1
size: NA
J: TRBJ2-2
D: NA
CDR3: CASNVGSRGTGELFF
DNA: TGCGCCAGCAACGTCGGGAGTCGTGGCACCGGGGAGCTGTTTTTT

length: 17
V: TRBV10-1
size: NA
J: TRBJ1-5
D: NA
CDR3: CASETGRAGWEDQPQHF
DNA: TGCGCCAGCGAAACCGGTAGGGCAGGGTGGGAGGATCAGCCCCAGCATTTT

length: 13
V: TRBV6-5
size: NA
J: TRBJ1-2
D: NA
CDR3: CASRSVSYYGYTF
DNA: TGTGCCAGCAGGTCCGTCTCCTACTATGGCTACACCTTC

length: 18
V: TRBV10-3
size: NA
J: TRBJ1-2
D: TRBD1
CDR3: CAISELVRQGRLEGGYTF
DNA: TGTGCCATCAGTGAATTGGTACGACAGGGGCGACTAGAGGGAGGCTACACCTTC

length: 15
V: TRBV4-3
size: NA
J: TRBJ1-3
D: NA
CDR3: CASSPENYSGNTIYF
DNA: TGCGCCAGCAGCCCCGAGAATTACTCTGGAAACACCATATATTTT

length: 14
V: TRBV4-2
size: few
J: TRBJ2-7
D: TRBD1
CDR3: CASSRDRALNEQYF
DNA: TGTGCCAGCAGCCGTGACAGGGCCCTGAATGAGCAGTACTTC

length: 14
V: TRBV6-6
size: NA
J: TRBJ1-4
D: TRBD1
CDR3: CASSPGTVNEKLFF
DNA: TGTGCCAGCAGCCCCGGGACAGTCAATGAAAAACTGTTTTTT

length: 12
V: TRBV24-1
size: few
J: TRBJ1-2
D: TRBD1
CDR3: CATSYRGYGYTF
DNA: TGTGCCACCAGTTACAGGGGTTATGGCTACACCTTC

length: 17
V: TRBV15
size: NA
J: TRBJ2-5
D: NA
CDR3: CATSRERQGLGQETQYF
DNA: TGTGCCACCAGCAGAGAAAGGCAGGGGTTGGGGCAAGAGACCCAGTACTTC

length: 15
V: TRBV5-6
size: NA
J: TRBJ1-5
D: TRBD1
CDR3: CASSLDRANNQPQHF
DNA: TGTGCCAGCAGCCTGGACAGGGCGAACAATCAGCCCCAGCATTTT

length: 15
V: TRBV6-6
size: NA
J: TRBJ2-5
D: TRBD2
CDR3: CASSWAASGGVTQYF
DNA: TGTGCCAGCAGTTGGGCCGCTAGCGGGGGAGTGACCCAGTACTTC

length: 15
V: TRBV9
size: NA
J: TRBJ2-7
D: TRBD2
CDR3: CASSDEGGGTYEQYF
DNA: TGTGCCAGCAGCGACGAGGGCGGGGGGACGTACGAGCAGTACTTC

length: 14
V: TRBV7-2
size: NA
J: TRBJ1-6
D: NA
CDR3: CASSLRTDNSPLHF
DNA: TGTGCCAGCAGCTTAAGGACTGATAATTCACCCCTCCACTTT

length: 17
V: TRBV9
size: NA
J: TRBJ2-3
D: TRBD1
CDR3: CASSVDRGRGSTDTQYF
DNA: TGTGCCAGCAGCGTAGACAGGGGGCGCGGTAGCACAGATACGCAGTATTTT

length: 13
V: TRBV11-2
size: NA
J: TRBJ2-5
D: NA
CDR3: CASSLLLDGTQYF
DNA: TGTGCCAGCAGCTTACTCCTAGATGGGACCCAGTACTTC

length: 15
V: TRBV2
size: few
J: TRBJ2-1
D: NA
CDR3: CASSEHADSYNEQFF
DNA: TGTGCCAGCAGTGAACACGCGGACTCCTACAATGAGCAGTTCTTC